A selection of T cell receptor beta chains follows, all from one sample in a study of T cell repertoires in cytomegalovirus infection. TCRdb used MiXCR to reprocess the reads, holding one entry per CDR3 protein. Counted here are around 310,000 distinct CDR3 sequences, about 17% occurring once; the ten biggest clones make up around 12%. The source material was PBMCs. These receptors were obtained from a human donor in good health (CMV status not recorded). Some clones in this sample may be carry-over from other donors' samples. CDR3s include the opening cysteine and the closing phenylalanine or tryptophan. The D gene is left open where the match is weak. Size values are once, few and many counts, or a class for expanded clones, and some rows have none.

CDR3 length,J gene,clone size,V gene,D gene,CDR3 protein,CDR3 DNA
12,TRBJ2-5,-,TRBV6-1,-,CASSEAGETQYF,TGTGCCAGCAGTGAAGCGGGCGAGACCCAGTACTTC
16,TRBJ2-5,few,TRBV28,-,CASSEYRGRGGETQYF,TGTGCCAGCAGTGAATACCGGGGGCGAGGAGGAGAGACCCAGTACTTC
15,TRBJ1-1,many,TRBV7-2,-,CASSSQAGRTTEAFF,TGTGCCAGCAGCTCCCAGGCGGGGCGAACGACTGAAGCTTTCTTT
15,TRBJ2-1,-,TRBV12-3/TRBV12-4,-,CASSFRGYEDNEQFF,TGTGCCAGCAGTTTTCGGGGATATGAAGACAATGAGCAGTTCTTC
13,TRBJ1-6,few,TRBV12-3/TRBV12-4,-,CASSFSRSSPLHF,TGTGCCAGCAGTTTTTCGCGAAGTTCACCCCTCCACTTT
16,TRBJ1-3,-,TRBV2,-,CASSDGTPGFGNTIYF,TGTGCCAGCAGTGACGGCACCCCCGGTTTCGGAAACACCATATATTTT
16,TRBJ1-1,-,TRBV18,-,CASSPESGPGNTEAFF,TGTGCCAGCTCACCCGAATCGGGACCGGGGAACACTGAAGCTTTCTTT
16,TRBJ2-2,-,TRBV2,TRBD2,CASSLLAGEATGELFF,TGTGCCAGCAGTTTACTAGCGGGGGAAGCCACCGGGGAGCTGTTTTTT
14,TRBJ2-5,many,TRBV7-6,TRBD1,CASSTGQGPETQYF,TGTGCCAGCAGCACCGGACAGGGACCCGAGACCCAGTACTTC
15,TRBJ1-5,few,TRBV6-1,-,CASSDGWWGNQPQHF,TGTGCCAGCAGTGACGGATGGTGGGGCAATCAGCCCCAGCATTTT
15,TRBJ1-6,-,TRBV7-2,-,CASSAGISYNSPLHF,TGTGCCAGCAGCGCTGGGATCTCCTATAATTCACCCCTCCACTTT
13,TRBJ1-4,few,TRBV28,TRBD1,CAHRGRGREKLFF,TGTGCCCACCGGGGCAGGGGGCGCGAAAAACTGTTTTTT
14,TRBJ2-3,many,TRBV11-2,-,CASSFSGEWDTQYF,TGTGCCAGCAGCTTTTCAGGAGAGTGGGATACGCAGTATTTT
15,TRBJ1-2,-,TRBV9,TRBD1,CASSASSTGRYGYTF,TGTGCCAGCAGCGCCAGCTCGACAGGGAGATATGGCTACACCTTC
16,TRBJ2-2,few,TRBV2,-,CASSDWADTNTGELFF,TGTGCCAGCAGTGATTGGGCAGACACGAACACCGGGGAGCTGTTTTTT
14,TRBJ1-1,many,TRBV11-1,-,CASSSSTVNTEAFF,TGTGCCAGCAGCTCCTCCACAGTGAACACTGAAGCTTTCTTT
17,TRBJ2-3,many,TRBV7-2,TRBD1,CASSSADRPYPRDTQYF,TGTGCCAGCAGCTCAGCGGACAGGCCTTATCCACGAGATACGCAGTATTTT
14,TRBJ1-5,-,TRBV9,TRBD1,CASSGDSAYQPQHF,TGTGCCAGCAGCGGGGACAGCGCCTATCAGCCCCAGCATTTT
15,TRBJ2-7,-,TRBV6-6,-,CASSYSGTLRGEQYF,TGTGCCAGCAGTTACTCCGGGACCCTGAGGGGCGAGCAGTACTTC
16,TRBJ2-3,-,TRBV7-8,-,CASSLDPSRLTDTQYF,TGTGCCAGCAGCCTAGACCCCTCTAGGCTCACAGATACGCAGTATTTT
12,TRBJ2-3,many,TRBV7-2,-,CASSRPYDTQYF,TGTGCCAGCAGCCGCCCTTATGATACGCAGTATTTT
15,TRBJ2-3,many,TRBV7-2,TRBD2,CASSLGDYQRDTQYF,TGTGCCAGCAGCTTAGGGGACTACCAAAGAGATACGCAGTATTTT
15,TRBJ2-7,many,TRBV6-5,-,CASSYSLGEVGEQYF,TGTGCCAGCAGTTACTCTCTAGGGGAGGTGGGCGAGCAGTACTTC
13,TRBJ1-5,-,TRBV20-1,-,CSARPRVDQPQHF,TGCAGTGCTAGACCTAGGGTGGACCAGCCCCAGCATTTT
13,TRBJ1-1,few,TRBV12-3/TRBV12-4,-,CASRPFMNTEAFF,TGTGCCAGCCGACCGTTCATGAACACTGAAGCTTTCTTT
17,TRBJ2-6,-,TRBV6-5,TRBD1,CASSLGQGVVGANVLTF,TGTGCCAGCAGTCTTGGACAGGGGGTGGTTGGGGCCAACGTCCTGACTTTC
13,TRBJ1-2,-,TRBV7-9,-,CASSLVGNYGYTF,TGTGCCAGCAGCTTAGTAGGGAACTATGGCTACACCTTC
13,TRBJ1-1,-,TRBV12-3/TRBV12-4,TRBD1,CASRPGQGAPTFF,TGTGCCAGCAGACCGGGACAGGGGGCGCCTACTTTCTTT
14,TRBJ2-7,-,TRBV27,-,CASSLGRPPGEQYF,TGTGCCAGCAGTTTAGGCAGGCCCCCCGGCGAGCAGTACTTC
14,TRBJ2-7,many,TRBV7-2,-,CASSPSSDSYEQYF,TGTGCCAGCAGCCCATCGTCCGACAGTTACGAGCAGTACTTC
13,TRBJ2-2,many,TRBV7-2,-,CASKSPSTGELFF,TGTGCCAGCAAGAGCCCATCCACCGGGGAGCTGTTTTTT
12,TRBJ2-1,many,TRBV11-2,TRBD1,CASSLDRQGQFF,TGTGCCAGCAGCTTAGACAGACAGGGGCAGTTCTTC
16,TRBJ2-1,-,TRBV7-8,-,CASSSRASGSYNEQFF,TGTGCCAGCAGCTCGCGGGCATCTGGCTCCTACAATGAGCAGTTCTTC
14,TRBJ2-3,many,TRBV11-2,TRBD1,CASSPRQGKDTQYF,TGTGCCAGCAGCCCCAGACAGGGGAAGGATACGCAGTATTTT
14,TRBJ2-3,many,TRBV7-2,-,CASSFQGGLDTQYF,TGTGCCAGCAGCTTTCAGGGGGGGCTGGATACGCAGTATTTT
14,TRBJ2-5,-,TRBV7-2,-,CASSNWAGPETQYF,TGTGCCAGCAGCAACTGGGCAGGGCCAGAGACCCAGTACTTC
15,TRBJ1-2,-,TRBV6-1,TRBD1,CASSPPGQGTYGYTF,TGTGCCAGCAGTCCCCCGGGACAGGGGACCTATGGCTACACCTTC
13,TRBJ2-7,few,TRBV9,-,CASSVGRDYEQYF,TGTGCCAGCAGCGTAGGGAGGGACTACGAGCAGTACTTC
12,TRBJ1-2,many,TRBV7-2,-,CASSGRGGGYTF,TGTGCCAGCAGCGGAAGGGGGGGAGGCTACACCTTC
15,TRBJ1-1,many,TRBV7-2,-,CASSLAVGLGTEAFF,TGTGCCAGCAGCTTAGCGGTAGGACTAGGTACTGAAGCTTTCTTT
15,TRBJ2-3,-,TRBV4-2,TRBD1,CASSQGQGETDTQYF,TGTGCCAGCAGCCAGGGACAGGGTGAGACAGATACGCAGTATTTT
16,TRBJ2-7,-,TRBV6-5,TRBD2,CASSYSEAGGFYEQYF,TGTGCCAGCAGTTACTCGGAGGCGGGGGGATTCTACGAGCAGTACTTC
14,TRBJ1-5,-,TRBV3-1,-,CASSQDVARQPQHF,TGTGCCAGCAGCCAAGATGTGGCAAGACAGCCCCAGCATTTT
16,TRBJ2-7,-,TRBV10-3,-,CAISESRGPRSDEQYF,TGTGCCATCAGTGAGTCGAGGGGACCCAGGTCGGACGAGCAGTACTTC